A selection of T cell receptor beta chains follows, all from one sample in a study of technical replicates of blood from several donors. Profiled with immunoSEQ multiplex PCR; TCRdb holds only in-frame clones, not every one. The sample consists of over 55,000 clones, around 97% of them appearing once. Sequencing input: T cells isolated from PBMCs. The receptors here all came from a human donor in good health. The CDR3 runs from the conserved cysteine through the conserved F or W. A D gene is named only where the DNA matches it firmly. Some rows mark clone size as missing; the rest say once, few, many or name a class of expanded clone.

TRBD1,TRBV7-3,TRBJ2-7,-,TGTGCCAGCAGCCAATATACAGGGGATGCCTACGAGCAGTACTTC,CASSQYTGDAYEQYF
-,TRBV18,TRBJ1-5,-,TGTGCCAGCTCTCCTCAGGGTAATCAGCCCCAGCATTTT,CASSPQGNQPQHF
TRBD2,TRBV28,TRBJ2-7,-,TGTGCCAGCAGTCCCGGGGGGGGGCTCTCATCCTACGAGCAGTACTTC,CASSPGGGLSSYEQYF
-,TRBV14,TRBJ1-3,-,TGTGCCAGCAGCCAGGGCATCTACTCTGGAAACACCATATATTTT,CASSQGIYSGNTIYF
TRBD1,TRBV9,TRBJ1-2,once,TGTGCCAGCAGCGTATCTACCTCCCCGACAGGGAACTATGGCTACACCTTC,CASSVSTSPTGNYGYTF
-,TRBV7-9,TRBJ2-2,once,TGTGCCAGCAGACCCGCTCTCACCGGGGACACCGGGGAGCTGTTTTTT,CASRPALTGDTGELFF
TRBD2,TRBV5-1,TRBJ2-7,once,TGCGCCAGCAGCTTGCTCGGGGGGGCCTTCTACGAGCAGTACTTC,CASSLLGGAFYEQYF
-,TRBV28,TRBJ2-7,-,TGTGCCAGCAGTGATACTAGCTCCGACTACGAGCAGTACTTC,CASSDTSSDYEQYF
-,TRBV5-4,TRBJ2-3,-,TGTGCCAGCAGCTCCTCCTTCTCAGATACGCAGTATTTT,CASSSSFSDTQYF
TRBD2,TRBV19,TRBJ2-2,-,TGTGCCAGTAGTAACCTCGGGGGGGCCCCCGGGGAGCTGTTTTTT,CASSNLGGAPGELFF
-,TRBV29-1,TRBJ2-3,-,TGCAGCGTTGTACGGGCGGGCGTAGATACGCAGTATTTT,CSVVRAGVDTQYF
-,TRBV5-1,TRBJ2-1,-,TGCGCCAGCAGCTTGGTTCAGGGGCAAAGCTCCTACAATGAGCAGTTCTTC,CASSLVQGQSSYNEQFF
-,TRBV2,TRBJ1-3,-,TGTGCCAGCAATCCCACGGGGAGCGGTCGGACCATATATTTT,CASNPTGSGRTIYF
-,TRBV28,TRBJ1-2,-,TGTGCCAGCAGCCAGTCGGGGGGTGGCTACACCTTC,CASSQSGGGYTF
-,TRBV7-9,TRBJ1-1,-,TGTGCCAGTACGACAGGCGGGAACACTGAAGCTTTCTTT,CASTTGGNTEAFF
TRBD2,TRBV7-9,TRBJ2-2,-,TGTGCCAGCAGCTTAAGATCGGGACTAGCGGGCGGGGAGCTGTTTTTT,CASSLRSGLAGGELFF
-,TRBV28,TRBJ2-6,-,TGTGCCAGCACACCCGTGGCAGGGTACTTCCCTGGGGCCAACGTCCTGACTTTC,CASTPVAGYFPGANVLTF
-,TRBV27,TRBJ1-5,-,TGTGCCAGCAGTATAGGACTCTATAGCAATCAGCCCCAGCATTTT,CASSIGLYSNQPQHF
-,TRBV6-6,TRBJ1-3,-,TGTGCCAGCAAGCAAGGGGTGTCTGGAAACACCATATATTTT,CASKQGVSGNTIYF
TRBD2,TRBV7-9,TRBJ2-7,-,TGTGCCAGCAGCCCGGGACTAGCGGGAGAAAACCTCTACGAGCAGTACTTC,CASSPGLAGENLYEQYF
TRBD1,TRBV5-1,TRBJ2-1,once,TGCGCCAGCAGCTTGCTGACAGGGGGCTCCTACAATGAGCAGTTCTTC,CASSLLTGGSYNEQFF
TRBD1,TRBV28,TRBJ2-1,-,TGTGCCAGCAGAGCCACCGGGACAGAAGCCTTCTTC,CASRATGTEAFF